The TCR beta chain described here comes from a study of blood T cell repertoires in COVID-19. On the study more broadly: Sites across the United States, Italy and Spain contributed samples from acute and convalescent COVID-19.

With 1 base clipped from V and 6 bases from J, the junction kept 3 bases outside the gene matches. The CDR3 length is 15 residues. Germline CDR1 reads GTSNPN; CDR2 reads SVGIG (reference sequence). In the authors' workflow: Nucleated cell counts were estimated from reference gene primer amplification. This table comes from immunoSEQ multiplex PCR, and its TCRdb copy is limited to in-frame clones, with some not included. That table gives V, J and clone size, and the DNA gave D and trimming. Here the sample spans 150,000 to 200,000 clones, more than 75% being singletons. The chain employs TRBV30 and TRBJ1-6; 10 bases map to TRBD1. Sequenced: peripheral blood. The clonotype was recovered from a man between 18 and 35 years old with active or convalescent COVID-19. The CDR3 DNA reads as TGTGCCTGGAGTGACCGGGACAGGGGTAATTCACCCCTCCACTTT. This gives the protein CAWSDRDRGNSPLHF.